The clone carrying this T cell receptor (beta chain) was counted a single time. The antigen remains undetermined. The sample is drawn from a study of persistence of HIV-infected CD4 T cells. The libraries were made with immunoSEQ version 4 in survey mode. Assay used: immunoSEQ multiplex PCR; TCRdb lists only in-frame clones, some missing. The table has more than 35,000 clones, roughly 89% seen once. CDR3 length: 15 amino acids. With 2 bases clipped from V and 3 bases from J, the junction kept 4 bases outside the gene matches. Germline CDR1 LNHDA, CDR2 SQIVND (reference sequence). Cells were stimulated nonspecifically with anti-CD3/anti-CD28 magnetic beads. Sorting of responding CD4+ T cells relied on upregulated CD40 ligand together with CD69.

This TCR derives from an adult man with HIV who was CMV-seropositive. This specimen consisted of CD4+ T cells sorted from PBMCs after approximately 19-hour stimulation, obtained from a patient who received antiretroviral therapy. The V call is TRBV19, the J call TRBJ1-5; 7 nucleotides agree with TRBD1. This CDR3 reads CASSINTGDNQPQHF. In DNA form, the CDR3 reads TGTGCCAGTAGTATAAATACAGGGGACAATCAGCCCCAGCATTTT. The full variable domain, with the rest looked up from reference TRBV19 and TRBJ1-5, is DGGITQSPKYLFRKEGQNVTLSCEQNLNHDAMYWYRQDPGQGLRLIYYSQIVNDFQKGDIAEGYSVSREKKESFPLTVTSAQKNPTAFYLCASSINTGDNQPQHFGDGTRLSIL.